This T cell receptor (beta chain) was captured in a study of T cell changes during pregnancy in multiple sclerosis. The assay was immunoSEQ multiplex PCR, and TCRdb's table has in-frame clones only and misses some. The data hold tens of thousands of clones, with 92% observed a single time. Looked up from germline, CDR1 is SGHVS and CDR2 is FNYEAQ. After removal of 6 bases from V and 0 bases from J, the junction contained 7 bases not matched to a gene. The CDR3 runs 16 residues. The TCR sequence derives from a female donor with multiple sclerosis, enrolled in a pregnancy study. The input for sequencing was CD8+ T cells from peripheral blood mononuclear cells, taken in the first trimester of pregnancy. The genes are TRBV7-6 and TRBJ2-2; 7 bases map to TRBD1. As DNA, the CDR3 is TGTGCCAGCAGTGCCCCACAGGGGCCGAACACCGGGGAGCTGTTTTTT. This sequence encodes CASSAPQGPNTGELFF.